This T cell receptor beta chain was profiled in a study of shared clonotypes between healthy human individuals. Study findings and constraints: Deeper or shallower sequencing was expected to change how clonotypes are shared among donors. Memory subsets had estimated richness that was generally smaller than that of naive subsets.

The CDR3 length is 15 residues. Germline CDR1 reads MDHEN; CDR2 reads SYDVKM. The germline V and J ends were trimmed by 6 bases and 0 bases, with 14 bases remaining between them. Replicate PCRs for sorted subsets used around 200 ng DNA; this equaled about 30,000 T cell genomes. Only in-frame clones appear in the TCRdb table, and some are missing; sequencing was by immunoSEQ multiplex PCR. This sample yields about 680,000 clones, of which 90% to 95% are seen a single time; 24% belongs to the top ten. Naive-designated CD8 cells lacked CD45RO, were positively enriched for CCR7, and omitted terminally differentiated effector memory CD45RA+ cells. Caucasian adults residing in Nashville, Tennessee made up all the donors. On this clone: Its specificity is not known.

The sample consisted of naive CD8+ T cells sorted from blood. This TCR was recovered from a man aged 25 to 45 in good health. The chain carries TRBV28 and TRBJ1-1; D not certain. The CDR3: CASSPRTTMNTEAFF. Written as DNA, the CDR3 is TGTGCCAGCAGCCCGAGGACCACCATGAACACTGAAGCTTTCTTT.